Listed here is a single TCR beta chain. As yet, its antigen is unknown. The data derive from a study of OX40 agonist ivuxolimab in advanced cancers. Study results and caveats: At 0.1-3.0 mg/kg, partial responders had clonal expansion among the lowest observed.

Assay: immunoSEQ multiplex PCR; the TCRdb copy retains only in-frame clones and omits some. The table lists 90,000 or so clones, around 90% of them singletons. Trimming took 3 bases from V and 6 from J; bases not matched to a gene: 12. Germline V CDR1 and CDR2: LNHNV, YYDKDF (reference sequence). The CDR3 totals 16 residues. The gene calls are TRBV15 and TRBJ2-3; 7 nucleotides line up with TRBD1. The origin of this receptor is an adult with an advanced solid tumor such as melanoma, head and neck, liver or kidney cancer. This specimen consisted of CD4+ or CD8+ T cells sorted from blood, obtained in a trial of the OX40 agonist ivuxolimab. The CDR3 nucleotides read TGTGCCACCAGCAGGTCCGGGACAGAGGGATCGGATACGCAGTATTTT. This codes for CATSRSGTEGSDTQYF.